This record covers a single T cell receptor beta chain. What this receptor recognizes is not known. Nothing much larger sits one base from this clone, and base qualities are not available. This entry belongs to a study of T cell responses to AZD1222 COVID-19 vaccine (dated by TCRdb to about 2021). At the level of the whole study: Because spike-specific TCR depth and breadth did not differ between the two schedules, AZD1222 recipients who got a second dose at roughly 4 weeks were pooled with those who got a second dose at roughly 12 weeks. Trial participants were enrolled by age into subgroups of 18-55, 56-69 and 70-plus years, and around 150, 28 and 57 TCR-sequenced participants, respectively, were included in these subgroups. A total of more than 230 trial participants underwent TCR sequencing, of whom about 200 received two doses of AZD1222 and about 25 received two doses of the MenACWY control vaccine. The paper's findings and limits, for the study overall: Conclusions about previously exposed vaccinees are limited because only six or seven AZD1222 recipients were SARS-CoV-2 seropositive at baseline. Most participants were white British and females outnumbered males, and the authors suggested that clonal diversity may have been underestimated. The vaccine-associated CD4 TCRs covered the entire spike protein, and the dominant responses fell in regions 160-218 and 743-854. A significant rise in spike-specific TCR breadth and depth was observed after two AZD1222 doses relative to day 0 and relative to MenACWY recipients. Nearly half of unique spike-specific TCRs reportedly recognized epitopes outside regions mutated in the B.1.351 and B.1.1.7 variants. No day 14 peak-response samples were available, so repertoires were characterized only after the peak T cell response. The 56-69-year group was small, and its depth increase did not reach significance, likely because of low power.

The CDR3 regions of human TCRbeta chains were analyzed by immunosequencing. In the paper's pipeline: TCRs in the repertoires were matched against a reference library of SARS-CoV-2-specific TCRs that had been generated with the MIRA antigen-specificity platform. Breadth was defined as the fraction of unique TCRs that were SARS-CoV-2-associated. Depth was defined as the fraction of total T cells that were SARS-CoV-2-associated. Using the MIRA data, each spike-specific TCR was assigned both to the spike region to which the TCR was reactive and to a CD4 or CD8 class. Log10-transformed breadth and depth values were compared by one-way ANOVA with Sidak's multiple comparisons tests. Here the immuneACCESS table is served through TCRdb, limited to in-frame sequences with V and J called. Missing clones are a known gap in these copies; in checked studies unresolved V genes cover under half, and the rest lacks a known reason. That table is the source of V, J and clone size, and D and trimming were worked out from the DNA. Here the sample has around 99,000 clones; 89% occur a single time. Of the sample, approximately 7% is held by the ten largest clones.

The V end loses 4 bases and the J end loses 0 bases, and a stretch of 13 bases separates them. CDR1 and CDR2 are read off the germline V gene (reference sequence) as GTSNPN and SVGIG. Reading from cysteine to phenylalanine, the CDR3 counts 14 amino acids. Only CDR3 DNA remains: 42 bases, in frame from the first base. The time point label, as the study defines it: baseline before first vaccination. Vaccinee samples came from UK trials COV001 and COV002, including a single-blind randomized controlled phase 2/3 trial of AZD1222 (ChAdOx1 nCoV-19) in healthy adults. Trial participant PBMC samples were collected at day 0 and day 28 after the second dose for TCRbeta chain sequencing.

The source of this sequence is an adult in good health. The rearrangement joined TRBV30 to TRBJ2-7, and TRBD1 may be the D gene, going by 5 matching bases. This specimen consisted of peripheral blood, obtained on day 0 of AZD1222 vaccination. The CDR3 has the sequence CAWTDDRSSYEQYF. The DNA sequence is TGTGCCTGGACGGATGACAGAAGCTCCTACGAGCAGTACTTC.